Listed here are 18 T cell receptor beta chains from one sample, sequenced in a study of T cell repertoires in ileal Crohn's disease. TCRdb's table, derived via immunoSEQ multiplex PCR, lists solely in-frame clones and lacks some. The sample yields about 17,000 clones, about 60% seen once. Source material: ileal tissue. Every receptor here comes from an adult with Crohn's disease.

This clone was seen only a few times. The J gene is TRBJ2-1, the V gene TRBV2; TRBD1 agrees at 7 bases. Per germline, CDR1 SNHLY and CDR2 FYNNEI. The CDR3 extends over 16 amino acids. V lost 6 bases to trimming and J lost 3 bases; unmatched junction nucleotides: 11. The CDR3 DNA is TGTGCCAGCAGCCGAAGAGGCGACAGGGACTACAATGAGCAGTTCTTC. It codes for CASSRRGDRDYNEQFF.

This clone was counted a few times. This rearrangement joins TRBV7-2 to TRBJ1-1; 7 bases line up with TRBD1. Germline-derived CDR1 and CDR2 are SGHTA and FQGNSA. J gave up 4 bases and V 5 bases, and 10 bases lay outside the gene matches. CDR3 size: 15 residues. CDR3 sequence (DNA): TGTGCCAGCAGCGCGCCGACAGGGATGTTCACTGAAGCTTTCTTT. Translation gives CASSAPTGMFTEAFF.

In this sample, this clone turned up a few times. J is TRBJ1-5 and V is TRBV10-3; D uncertain. Germline V gives CDR1 ENHRY, CDR2 SYGVKD. CDR3 length: 15 residues. With 3 bases removed from V and 2 bases from J, the gap between germline ends came to 11 bases. CDR3 sequence reads: CAISEWPRGNQPQHF. The CDR3 DNA reads TGTGCCATCAGTGAATGGCCTCGGGGCAATCAGCCCCAGCATTTT.

This chain joins TRBV7-6 and TRBJ2-7, with D perhaps TRBD2 (6 bases). The CDR3 covers 20 residues. Germline loops: CDR1 SGHVS, CDR2 FNYEAQ. V dropped 5 bases and J dropped 4 bases, with 33 bases sitting between them. CDR3 region: CASSPVRGGNWVRSGYEQYF. CDR3 nucleotides: TGTGCCAGCAGCCCAGTTCGGGGCGGGAATTGGGTAAGGTCTGGGTACGAGCAGTACTTC.

The V and J genes are TRBV2 and TRBJ2-3; 9 bases fit TRBD2. After removal of 6 bases from V and 4 bases from J, the junction contained 8 bases not matched to a gene. Germline CDR1 reads SNHLY; CDR2 reads FYNNEI. CDR3 length: 15 residues. CDR3 amino acids: CASSLLAGASDTQYF. CDR3 DNA: TGTGCCAGCAGCCTATTAGCGGGAGCGTCAGATACGCAGTATTTT.

The chain is built from TRBV29-1 and TRBJ2-5; a weak D match, TRBD2 (5 bases). This CDR3 has 15 residues. Deletions cut 0 bases from V and 2 bases from J, with 13 bases between. The V gene's germline CDR1 is SQVTM and CDR2 ANQGSEA. The CDR3 region is CSVEDPPRGQETQYF. For the CDR3, the DNA is TGCAGCGTTGAAGATCCGCCCCGGGGTCAAGAGACCCAGTACTTC. Using reference TRBV29-1 and TRBJ2-5 for the parts outside the CDR3, the full variable domain is SAVISQKPSRDICQRGTSLTIQCQVDSQVTMMFWYRQQPGQSLTLIATANQGSEATYESGFVIDKFPISRPNLTFSTLTVSNMSPEDSSIYLCSVEDPPRGQETQYFGPGTRLLVL.

The rearrangement joins TRBV28 to TRBJ2-7, with D maybe TRBD2 (5 bases). Looked up from germline, CDR1 is MDHEN and CDR2 is SYDVKM. V gave up 7 bases and J gave up 0 bases, with 7 bases separating them. This CDR3 spans 12 amino acids. CDR3 DNA: TGTGCCAGCAAGAGGGCCTCCTACGAGCAGTACTTC. It translates to CASKRASYEQYF.

This clone has more than one count but fewer than ten. The V and J genes are TRBV6-1 and TRBJ2-1; TRBD1 aligns across 8 bases. V lost 3 bases and J lost 10; bases outside the gene matches: 5. CDR3 length equals 13 residues. Per the germline V gene, CDR1 is MNHNS and CDR2 is SASEGT. The CDR3 protein is CASSDRGREEQFF. CDR3 coding DNA: TGTGCCAGCAGTGACAGGGGGCGCGAGGAGCAGTTCTTC.

The table lists this clone with a few counts. The chain recombines TRBV28 with TRBJ2-5; 9 bases agree with TRBD1. V was clipped by 2 bases and J by 6 bases; unmatched bases: 7. CDR1 and CDR2 (germline): MDHEN, SYDVKM. CDR3 size: 15 residues. This CDR3 reads CASSLPGQGRQTQYF. CDR3 DNA sequence: TGTGCCAGCAGTTTACCGGGACAGGGTAGGCAGACCCAGTACTTC.

In nucleotides, the CDR3 is TGCGCCAGCAGCTACGGGACAGGGAACACTGAAGCTTTCTTT. It is translated as CASSYGTGNTEAFF. V is TRBV5-1 and J is TRBJ1-1; TRBD1 agrees at 8 bases. The CDR3 contains 14 residues. The J segment lost 1 base and the V segment lost 3 bases, leaving 2 bases of the junction unmatched. Per germline, CDR1 SGHRS and CDR2 YFSETQ.

This clone was observed a handful of times. This chain uses TRBV7-9 with TRBJ2-3; 9 positions agree with TRBD2. Germline V gene lookup returns CDR1 SEHNR and CDR2 FQNEAQ (reference sequence). This CDR3 has 16 amino acids. The ends lost 5 bases at V and 6 bases at J; junction bases unmatched: 12. CDR3 bases: TGTGCCAGCAGCCCTCAGGCGGGAGGGCCCTGGGATACGCAGTATTTT. It specifies CASSPQAGGPWDTQYF.

The chain is built from TRBV9 and TRBJ2-3, with 8 bases aligning to TRBD2. The length of the CDR3 is 14 residues. V gave up 3 bases and J gave up 2 bases; unmatched junction bases: 2. CDR1 and CDR2 from the germline V gene are SGDLS and YYNGEE. CDR3 in amino acids: CASSGGGLTDTQYF. For the CDR3, the DNA is TGTGCCAGCAGCGGCGGGGGGCTCACAGATACGCAGTATTTT.

The chain employs TRBV30 and TRBJ1-1, with a possible D match to TRBD1 (5 bases). CDR1 and CDR2 from the germline V gene are GTSNPN and SVGIG (reference sequence). CDR3 length: 12 residues. The V end was cut by 4 bases, the J end by 10 bases, with 16 bases between. The CDR3, as DNA: TGTGCCTGGATCTCTACAGGTTTGGGAGCTTTCTTT. Translated: CAWISTGLGAFF.

The V gene is TRBV6-5, the J gene TRBJ2-3; D is ambiguous. This CDR3 has 15 residues. The ends were cut back, 0 bases at V and 2 bases at J, with 9 bases in the middle. Germline V lookup: CDR1 MNHEY, CDR2 SVGAGI. The CDR3 sequence: CASSYSPGSTDTQYF. The CDR3 DNA follows: TGTGCCAGCAGTTACTCACCAGGCTCCACAGATACGCAGTATTTT.

This clone showed up just a few times. V gene TRBV21-1 combines with J gene TRBJ2-7; the D call TRBD1 from the table was never checked on the DNA. TRBV21-1 is termed a pseudogene. The CDR3 length is 13 residues. CDR3 region: CASSMGLSYEQYF. Written as DNA, the CDR3 is TGTGCCAGCAGCATGGGCCTTTCCTACGAGCAGTACTTC.

The CDR3: CASSLFPPLAYKFF. The CDR3 DNA reads TGTGCCAGCAGTTTATTCCCCCCTTTAGCGTATAAGTTCTTC. J is TRBJ2-1 and V is TRBV27, with a weak D call TRBD2 (5 bases). The length of the CDR3 is 14 residues. Trimming removed 1 base from V and 14 bases from J, with 18 bases in between. The germline V gene encodes CDR1 MNHEY and CDR2 SMNVEV (reference sequence).

The V gene is TRBV6-6, the J gene TRBJ1-2; 9 bases map to TRBD1. Germline trimming cut 6 bases from V and 8 bases from J; bases unmatched to any gene: 7. This CDR3 has 13 amino acids. Per germline, CDR1 MNHNY and CDR2 SVGAGI (reference sequence). The CDR3 sequence: CASRPGQGGGYTF. The CDR3 DNA reads TGTGCCAGCAGGCCGGGACAGGGAGGCGGCTACACCTTC.

The chain carries TRBV7-6 and TRBJ2-7, with TRBD2 matching 14 bases. CDR3 length: 15 amino acids. V shed 5 bases and J 6 bases; nucleotides not matched to a gene: 6. Germline CDR1 reads SGHVS; CDR2 reads FNYEAQ. CDR3 amino acids: CASSEQTSGRGEQYF. CDR3 bases: TGTGCCAGCAGCGAACAGACTAGCGGGAGGGGCGAGCAGTACTTC.